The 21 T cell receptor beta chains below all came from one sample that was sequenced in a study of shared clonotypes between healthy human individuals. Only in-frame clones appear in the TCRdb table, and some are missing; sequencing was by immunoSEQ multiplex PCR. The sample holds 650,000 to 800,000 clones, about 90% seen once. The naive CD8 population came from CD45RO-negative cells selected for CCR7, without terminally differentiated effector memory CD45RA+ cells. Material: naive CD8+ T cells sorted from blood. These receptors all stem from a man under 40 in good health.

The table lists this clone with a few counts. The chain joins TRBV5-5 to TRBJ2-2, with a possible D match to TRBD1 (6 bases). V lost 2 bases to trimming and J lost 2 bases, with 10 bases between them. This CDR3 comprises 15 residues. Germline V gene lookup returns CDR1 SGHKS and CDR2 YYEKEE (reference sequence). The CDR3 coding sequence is TGTGCCAGCAGCTTTGGGACAACAAACACCGGGGAGCTGTTTTTT. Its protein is CASSFGTTNTGELFF.

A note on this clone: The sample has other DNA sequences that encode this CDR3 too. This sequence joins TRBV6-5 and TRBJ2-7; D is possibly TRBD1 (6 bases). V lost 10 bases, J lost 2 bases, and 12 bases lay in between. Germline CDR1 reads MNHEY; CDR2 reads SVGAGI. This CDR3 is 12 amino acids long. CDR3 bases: TGTGCCACTCAGGGGAAACCCTACGAGCAGTACTTC. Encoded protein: CATQGKPYEQYF.

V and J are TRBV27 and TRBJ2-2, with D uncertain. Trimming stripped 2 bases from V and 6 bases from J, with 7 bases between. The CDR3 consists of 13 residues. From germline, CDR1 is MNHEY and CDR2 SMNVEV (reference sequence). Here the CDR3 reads CASSLRASGELFF. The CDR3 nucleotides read TGTGCCAGCAGTTTAAGAGCGTCCGGGGAGCTGTTTTTT.

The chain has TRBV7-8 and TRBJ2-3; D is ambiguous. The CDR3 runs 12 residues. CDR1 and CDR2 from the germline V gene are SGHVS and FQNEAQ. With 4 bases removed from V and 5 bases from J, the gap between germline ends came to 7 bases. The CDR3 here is CASSSALDTQYF. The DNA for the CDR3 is TGTGCCAGCAGCTCCGCATTAGATACGCAGTATTTT. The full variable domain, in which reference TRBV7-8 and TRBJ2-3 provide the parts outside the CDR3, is GAGVSQSPRYKVAKRGQDVALRCDPISGHVSLFWYQQALGQGPEFLTYFQNEAQLDKSGLPSDRFFAERPEGSVSTLKIQRTQQEDSAVYLCASSSALDTQYFGPGTRLTVL.

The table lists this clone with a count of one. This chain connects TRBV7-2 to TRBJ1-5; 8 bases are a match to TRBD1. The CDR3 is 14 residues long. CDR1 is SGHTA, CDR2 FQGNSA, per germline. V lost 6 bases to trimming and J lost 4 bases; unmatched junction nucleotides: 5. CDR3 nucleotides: TGTGCCAGCAGTTCGACAGGGGCTAATCAGCCCCAGCATTTT. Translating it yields CASSSTGANQPQHF.

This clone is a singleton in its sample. CDR3 in DNA: TGTGCCAGCAGCTTGAGCTCTGACGCCAGCTACGAGCAGTACTTC. This encodes CASSLSSDASYEQYF. The chain employs TRBV5-5 and TRBJ2-7; D ambiguous. CDR1 SGHKS and CDR2 YYEKEE come from the germline V gene (reference sequence). The CDR3 spans 15 residues. With 1 base removed from V and 3 bases from J, the gap between germline ends came to 14 bases. Full variable domain (rest looked up from reference TRBV5-5 and TRBJ2-7): DAGVTQSPTHLIKTRGQQVTLRCSPISGHKSVSWYQQVLGQGPQFIFQYYEKEERGRGNFPDRFSARQFPNYSSELNVNALLLGDSALYLCASSLSSDASYEQYFGPGTRLTVT.

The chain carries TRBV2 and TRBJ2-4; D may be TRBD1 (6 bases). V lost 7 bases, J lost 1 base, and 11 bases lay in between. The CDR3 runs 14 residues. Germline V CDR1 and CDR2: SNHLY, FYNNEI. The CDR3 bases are TGTGCCAGCAAGGTTACAGGGGCCAAAAACATTCAGTACTTC. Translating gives CASKVTGAKNIQYF.

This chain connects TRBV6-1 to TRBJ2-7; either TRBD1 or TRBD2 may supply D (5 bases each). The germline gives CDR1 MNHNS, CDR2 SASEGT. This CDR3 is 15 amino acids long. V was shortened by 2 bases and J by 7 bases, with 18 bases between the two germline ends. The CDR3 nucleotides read TGTGCCAGCAGTGAACATCCCTCGGGGCTGGAAGAGCAGTACTTC. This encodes CASSEHPSGLEEQYF.

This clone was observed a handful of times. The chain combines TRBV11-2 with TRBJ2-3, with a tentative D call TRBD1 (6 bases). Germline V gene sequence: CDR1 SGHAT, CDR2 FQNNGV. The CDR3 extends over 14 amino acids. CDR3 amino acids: CAIQGPLRTDTQYF. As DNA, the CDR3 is TGTGCGATCCAGGGGCCTCTCCGCACAGATACGCAGTATTTT.

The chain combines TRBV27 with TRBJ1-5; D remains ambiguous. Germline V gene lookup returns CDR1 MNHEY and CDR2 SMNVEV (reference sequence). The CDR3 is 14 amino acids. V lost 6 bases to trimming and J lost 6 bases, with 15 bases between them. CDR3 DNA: TGTGCCAGCAGGGCCGGGTTGGAAGGTCAGCCCCAGCATTTT. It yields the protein CASRAGLEGQPQHF.

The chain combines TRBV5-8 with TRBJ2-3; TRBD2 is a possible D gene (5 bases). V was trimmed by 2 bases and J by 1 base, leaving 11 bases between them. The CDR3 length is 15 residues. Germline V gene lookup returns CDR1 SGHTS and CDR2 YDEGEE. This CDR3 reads CASSFGLAGTDTQYF. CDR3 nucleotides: TGTGCCAGCAGCTTCGGGCTAGCAGGCACAGATACGCAGTATTTT. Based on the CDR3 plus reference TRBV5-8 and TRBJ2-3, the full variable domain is EAGVTQSPTHLIKTRGQQATLRCSPISGHTSVYWYQQALGLGLQFLLWYDEGEERNRGNFPPRFSGRQFPNYSSELNVNALELEDSALYLCASSFGLAGTDTQYFGPGTRLTVL.

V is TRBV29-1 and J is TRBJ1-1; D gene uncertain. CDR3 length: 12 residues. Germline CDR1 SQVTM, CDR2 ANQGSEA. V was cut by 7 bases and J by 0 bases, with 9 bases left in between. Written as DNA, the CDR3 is TGCAGCGGTGGACGTATGAACACTGAAGCTTTCTTT. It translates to CSGGRMNTEAFF.

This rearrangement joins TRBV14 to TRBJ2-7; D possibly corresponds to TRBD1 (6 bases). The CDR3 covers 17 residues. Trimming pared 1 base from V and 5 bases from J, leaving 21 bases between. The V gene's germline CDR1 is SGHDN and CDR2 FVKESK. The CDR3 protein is CASSQVTTSQTGDEQYF. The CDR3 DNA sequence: TGTGCCAGCAGCCAAGTAACGACGTCCCAGACAGGAGACGAGCAGTACTTC.

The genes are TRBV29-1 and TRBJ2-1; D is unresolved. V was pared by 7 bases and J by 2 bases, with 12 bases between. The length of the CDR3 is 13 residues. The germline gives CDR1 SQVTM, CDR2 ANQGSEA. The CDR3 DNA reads TGCAGCGCCAGCGATTTGCCCTACAATGAGCAGTTCTTC. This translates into CSASDLPYNEQFF.

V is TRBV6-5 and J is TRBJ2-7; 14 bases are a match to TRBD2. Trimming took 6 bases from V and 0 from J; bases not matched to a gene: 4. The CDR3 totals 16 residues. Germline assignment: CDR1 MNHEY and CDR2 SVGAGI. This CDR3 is CASRYGTSGSSYEQYF. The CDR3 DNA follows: TGTGCCAGCAGATACGGGACTAGCGGGAGCTCCTACGAGCAGTACTTC.

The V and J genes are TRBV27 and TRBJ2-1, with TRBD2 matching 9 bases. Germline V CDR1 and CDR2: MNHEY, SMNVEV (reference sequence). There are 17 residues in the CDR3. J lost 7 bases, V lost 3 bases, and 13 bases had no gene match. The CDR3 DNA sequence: TGTGCCAGCAGTTTCCCCATGGGGCGGGAGGGCCGAAATGAGCAGTTCTTC. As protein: CASSFPMGREGRNEQFF.

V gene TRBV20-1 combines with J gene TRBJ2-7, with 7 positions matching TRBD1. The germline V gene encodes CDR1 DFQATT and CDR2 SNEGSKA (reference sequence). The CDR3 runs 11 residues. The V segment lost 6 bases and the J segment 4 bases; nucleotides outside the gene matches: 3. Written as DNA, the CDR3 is TGCAGTGCAATGGACAGGTACGAGCAGTACTTC. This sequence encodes CSAMDRYEQYF.

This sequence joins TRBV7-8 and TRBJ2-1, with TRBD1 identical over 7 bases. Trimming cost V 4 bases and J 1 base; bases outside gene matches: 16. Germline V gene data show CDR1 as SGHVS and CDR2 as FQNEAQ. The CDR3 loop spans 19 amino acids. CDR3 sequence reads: CASSSPTTGASRSYNEQFF. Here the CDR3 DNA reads TGTGCCAGCAGCTCGCCGACCACAGGGGCCAGCCGGTCCTACAATGAGCAGTTCTTC.

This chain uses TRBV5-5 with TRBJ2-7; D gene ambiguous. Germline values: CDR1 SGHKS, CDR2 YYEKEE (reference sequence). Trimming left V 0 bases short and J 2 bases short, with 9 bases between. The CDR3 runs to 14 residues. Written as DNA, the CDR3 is TGTGCCAGCAGCTTGGCCACAGCCCCCTACGAGCAGTACTTC. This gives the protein CASSLATAPYEQYF.

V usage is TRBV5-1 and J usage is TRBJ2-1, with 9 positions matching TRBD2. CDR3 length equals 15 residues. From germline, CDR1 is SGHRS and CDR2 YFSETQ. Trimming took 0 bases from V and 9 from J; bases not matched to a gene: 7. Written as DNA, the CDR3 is TGCGCCAGCAGCTTGGCAATAGCGGGAGAGGGTGAGCAGTTCTTC. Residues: CASSLAIAGEGEQFF. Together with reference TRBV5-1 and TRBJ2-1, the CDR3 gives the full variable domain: KAGVTQTPRYLIKTRGQQVTLSCSPISGHRSVSWYQQTPGQGLQFLFEYFSETQRNKGNFPGRFSGRQFSNSRSEMNVSTLELGDSALYLCASSLAIAGEGEQFFGPGTRLTVL.

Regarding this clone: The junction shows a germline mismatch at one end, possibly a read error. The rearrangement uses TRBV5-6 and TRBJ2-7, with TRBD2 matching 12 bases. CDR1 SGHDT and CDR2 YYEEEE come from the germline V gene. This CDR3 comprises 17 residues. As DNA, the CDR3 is TGTGCCAGCAGCTTGCAATTCGAGGGCCTAGCGGGAGGGCCGTCTTTCTTC. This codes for CASSLQFEGLAGGPSFF.